The 9 T cell receptor beta chains listed next were all sequenced from one sample in a study of PD-1 blockade in classical Hodgkin lymphoma. Sequenced by immunoSEQ multiplex PCR; TCRdb stores in-frame clones only, minus some. The sample consists of about 85,000 clones, around 90% of them appearing once. All patients experienced relapse after autologous stem cell transplantation, and brentuximab vedotin exposure was variable. This sample comprised peripheral blood mononuclear cells (PBMCs), obtained before the second cycle of nivolumab. Every receptor here comes from a human donor with classical Hodgkin lymphoma.

This chain uses TRBV19 with TRBJ2-2; TRBD2 is a possible D gene (5 bases). This CDR3 comprises 13 residues. The germline V and J ends were trimmed by 3 bases and 5 bases, with 7 bases remaining between them. CDR1 is LNHDA, CDR2 SQIVND, per germline (reference sequence). The CDR3 DNA reads TGTGCCAGTAGTATTCGGGGAACCGGGGAGCTGTTTTTT. Its protein is CASSIRGTGELFF.

The genes are TRBV28 and TRBJ1-5; D gene uncertain. V shed 5 bases and J shed 0 bases, with 14 bases lying between them. This CDR3 has 16 amino acids. Per the germline V gene, CDR1 is MDHEN and CDR2 is SYDVKM. CDR3 coding DNA: TGTGCCAGCAGTCCCGACCCAGGAGGTAGCAATCAGCCCCAGCATTTT. Translation gives CASSPDPGGSNQPQHF.

The CDR3 nucleotides are TGTGCCAGCAGCGTCGGGACAGGGGAGTACGAGCAGTACTTC. Its protein is CASSVGTGEYEQYF. This rearrangement joins TRBV9 to TRBJ2-7; 10 bases align to TRBD1. The CDR3 extends over 14 amino acids. The V gene's germline CDR1 is SGDLS and CDR2 YYNGEE. V lost 2 bases to trimming and J lost 4 bases; unmatched junction nucleotides: 3.

The rearrangement uses TRBV30 and TRBJ1-6; D gene unclear. V was pared by 0 bases and J by 0 bases, with 9 bases between. Germline-derived CDR1 and CDR2 are GTSNPN and SVGIG (reference sequence). CDR3 length: 16 residues. CDR3 in DNA: TGTGCCTGGAGTGTACGCCCGAGCTCCTATAATTCACCCCTCCACTTT. This translates into CAWSVRPSSYNSPLHF.

This sequence joins TRBV27 and TRBJ1-1, with a tentative D call TRBD1 (6 bases). V gave up 5 bases and J gave up 0 bases, with 10 bases separating them. Germline V gene lookup returns CDR1 MNHEY and CDR2 SMNVEV (reference sequence). The CDR3 covers 14 residues. This CDR3 reads CASSGRGMNTEAFF. CDR3 nucleotides: TGTGCCAGCAGTGGGAGGGGGATGAACACTGAAGCTTTCTTT.

The chain recombines TRBV19 with TRBJ2-5; no definite D call. This CDR3 is 13 amino acids long. V was pared by 6 bases and J by 2 bases, with 10 bases between. Germline loops: CDR1 LNHDA, CDR2 SQIVND (reference sequence). The CDR3 spells CASRSLGQETQYF. CDR3 DNA: TGTGCCAGTAGGAGCCTGGGACAAGAGACCCAGTACTTC.

V and J are TRBV21-1 and TRBJ1-1; TRBD1 is taken as the D call from the table, unchecked against the DNA. TRBV21-1 represents a pseudogene. The CDR3 has 17 residues. The CDR3 nucleotides read TGTGCCAGCAGCCCTCGAGGGCTGGGCAGGGGCGGCACTGAAGCTTTCTTT. It encodes CASSPRGLGRGGTEAFF.

The sample holds a few counts of this clone. The chain has TRBV29-1 and TRBJ1-2; D unresolved. Per germline, CDR1 SQVTM and CDR2 ANQGSEA. The V gene lost 3 bases and the J gene lost 5 bases, with 7 bases spanning the gap. This CDR3 has 11 amino acids. CDR3 protein: CSVEAEYGYTF. In DNA, the CDR3 is TGCAGCGTTGAGGCAGAGTATGGCTACACCTTC.

The chain couples TRBV6-5 to TRBJ1-4; D uncertain. CDR3 length: 14 amino acids. From germline, CDR1 is MNHEY and CDR2 SVGAGI. Trimming left V 0 bases short and J 8 bases short, with 10 bases between. CDR3 amino acids: CASSYSKYGEKLFF. CDR3 bases: TGTGCCAGCAGTTACTCGAAGTATGGGGAAAAACTGTTTTTT.